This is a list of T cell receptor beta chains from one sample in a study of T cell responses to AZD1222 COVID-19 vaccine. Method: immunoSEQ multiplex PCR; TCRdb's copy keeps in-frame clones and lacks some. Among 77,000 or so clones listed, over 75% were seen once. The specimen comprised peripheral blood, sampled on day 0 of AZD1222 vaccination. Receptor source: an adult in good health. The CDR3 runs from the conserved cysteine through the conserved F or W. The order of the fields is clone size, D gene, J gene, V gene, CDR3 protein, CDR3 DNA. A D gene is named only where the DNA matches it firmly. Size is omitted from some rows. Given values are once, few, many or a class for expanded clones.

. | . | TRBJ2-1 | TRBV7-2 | CASSLAGAPNEQFF | TGTGCCAGCAGCTTAGCGGGAGCCCCCAATGAGCAGTTCTTC
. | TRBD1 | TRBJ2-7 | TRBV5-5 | CASSFGTDRYEQYF | TGTGCCAGCAGCTTTGGGACAGATCGCTACGAGCAGTACTTC
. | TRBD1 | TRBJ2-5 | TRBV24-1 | CATSDWGTAKETQYF | TGTGCCACCAGTGATTGGGGGACAGCAAAGGAGACCCAGTACTTC
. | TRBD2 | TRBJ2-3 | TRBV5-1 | CASSFEAGGSDTQYF | TGCGCCAGCAGCTTTGAAGCGGGAGGCTCAGATACGCAGTATTTT
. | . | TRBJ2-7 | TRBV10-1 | CASSGSGSYEQYF | TGCGCCAGCAGCGGCTCCGGCTCCTACGAGCAGTACTTC
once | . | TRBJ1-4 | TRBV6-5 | CASSLSGATNEKLFF | TGTGCCAGCAGCCTCTCGGGTGCAACTAATGAAAAACTGTTTTTT
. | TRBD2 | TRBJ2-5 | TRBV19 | CASSVGLAGLALGETQYF | TGTGCCAGTAGTGTCGGACTAGCGGGTTTAGCGTTGGGGGAGACCCAGTACTTC
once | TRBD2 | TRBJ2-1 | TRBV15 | CATSRERGLAGSYNEQFF | TGTGCCACCAGCAGAGAGCGCGGACTAGCGGGATCCTACAATGAGCAGTTCTTC
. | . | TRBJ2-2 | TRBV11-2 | CASRRISRTTGELFF | TGTGCCAGCAGGAGAATTTCAAGGACGACCGGGGAGCTGTTTTTT
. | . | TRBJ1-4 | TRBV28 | CASRRRGGSEKLFF | TGTGCCAGCAGGCGACGGGGCGGAAGTGAAAAACTGTTTTTT
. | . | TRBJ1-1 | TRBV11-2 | CASSLTRDLNTEAFF | TGTGCCAGCAGCCTCACCCGGGACCTTAACACTGAAGCTTTCTTT
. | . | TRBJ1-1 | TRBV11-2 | CASSQPQGNTEAFF | TGTGCCAGCAGCCAACCTCAGGGGAACACTGAAGCTTTCTTT
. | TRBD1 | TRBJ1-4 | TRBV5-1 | CASSQTGGGGVTNEKLFF | TGCGCCAGCAGCCAGACAGGGGGCGGAGGAGTAACTAATGAAAAACTGTTTTTT
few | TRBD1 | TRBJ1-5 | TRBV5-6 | CASSLRGGTQPQHF | TGTGCCAGCAGCTTGAGAGGGGGCACCCAGCCCCAGCATTTT
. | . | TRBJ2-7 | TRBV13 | CASSLRVMGRREQYF | TGTGCCAGCAGCTTACGAGTAATGGGACGCCGCGAGCAGTACTTC
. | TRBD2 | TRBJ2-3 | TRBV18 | CASSPFQREGPTDTQYF | TGTGCCAGCTCACCTTTTCAGCGGGAGGGCCCTACAGATACGCAGTATTTT
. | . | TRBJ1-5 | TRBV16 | CASSQSNQPQHF | TGTGCCAGCAGCCAGTCAAATCAGCCCCAGCATTTT
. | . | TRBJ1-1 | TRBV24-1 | CATSGSPNTEAFF | TGTGCCACCAGTGGATCGCCGAACACTGAAGCTTTCTTT